The 27 T cell receptor beta chains below were found in one sample sequenced in a study of T cells after yellow fever vaccination (dated by TCRdb to the late 2010s). The treatment or condition label for this specimen denotes: live attenuated yellow fever vaccine strain. Library method: 5' RACE. The run used an Illumina HiSeq 2500. TCRdb reprocessing: public reads trimmed at Q25 with fastp, clones called with MiXCR, in-frame beta chains kept. CDR3 protein sequences are deduplicated, and each keeps its most common genes and DNA. Within this sample are around 590,000 distinct CDR3 sequences, with 12% of them counted one time only. The ten largest make up under 15% of the sample. The sample was PBMCs, taken on the day of the yellow fever booster vaccination. All receptors come from a man younger than 40 who received the YFV17D yellow fever vaccine.

This sequence joins TRBV3-1 and TRBJ2-5; D is unclear. This CDR3 has 15 residues. Trimming pared 4 bases from V and 5 bases from J, leaving 17 bases between. In germline, CDR1 is LGHDT, CDR2 YNNKEL (reference sequence). The DNA for the CDR3 is TGTGCCAGCAGCCCCCGTCAGGATATTTCGGAGACCCAGTACTTC. As protein: CASSPRQDISETQYF.

A few counts support this clonotype. V is TRBV9 and J is TRBJ2-1; 8 nucleotides line up with TRBD2. After removal of 3 bases from V and 5 bases from J, the junction contained 4 bases not matched to a gene. The CDR3 has 14 residues. Germline V lookup: CDR1 SGDLS, CDR2 YYNGEE. The CDR3 region is CASSAGLDHNEQFF. Written as DNA, the CDR3 is TGTGCCAGCAGCGCGGGACTAGACCACAATGAGCAGTTCTTC.

In this sample, this clonotype turned up a few times. The chain uses TRBV20-1 and TRBJ1-1, with TRBD1 matching 7 bases. The CDR3 contains 15 residues. Looked up from germline, CDR1 is DFQATT and CDR2 is SNEGSKA (reference sequence). J gave up 0 bases and V 6 bases, and 10 bases lay outside the gene matches. CDR3 sequence (DNA): TGCAGTGCCCCCCACAGGGGAGGGCTGAACACTGAAGCTTTCTTT. Encoded protein: CSAPHRGGLNTEAFF.

This clonotype has more than one count but fewer than ten. The chain links TRBV18 to TRBJ2-2; 7 nucleotides align to TRBD1. After removal of 3 bases from V and 5 bases from J, the junction contained 3 bases not matched to a gene. The CDR3 totals 14 residues. CDR1 KGHSH and CDR2 LQKENI come from the germline V gene. The CDR3 protein is CASSPRQGTGELFF. For the CDR3, the DNA is TGTGCCAGCTCACCGAGACAGGGTACCGGGGAGCTGTTTTTT.

This clonotype was seen a handful of times. This chain connects TRBV20-1 to TRBJ2-1; 8 nucleotides agree with TRBD2. Germline assignment: CDR1 DFQATT and CDR2 SNEGSKA (reference sequence). J was trimmed by 4 bases and V by 2 bases; bases with no gene match: 7. The CDR3 contains 15 residues. The CDR3 bases are TGCAGTGCTAGACGCCCCCGGGGGGGTTACAATGAGCAGTTCTTC. Amino acid sequence: CSARRPRGGYNEQFF.

The rearrangement joins TRBV9 to TRBJ2-2; D perhaps matches TRBD2 (6 bases). Trimming removed 5 bases from V and 1 base from J, with 18 bases in between. CDR1 is SGDLS and CDR2 is YYNGEE in the germline V gene. The CDR3 sequence is 17 residues long. The CDR3 nucleotides read TGTGCCAGCAGTCGTAGAGGAGGGCCCCTGAACACCGGGGAGCTGTTTTTT. As protein: CASSRRGGPLNTGELFF.

This clonotype was counted many times. The chain uses TRBV30 and TRBJ2-2, with D uncertain. The CDR3 runs 13 residues. The germline V and J ends were trimmed by 5 bases and 6 bases, with 13 bases remaining between them. The germline CDR1 and CDR2 sequences are GTSNPN and SVGIG (reference sequence). CDR3 sequence: CAWERRLAGELFF. The CDR3 bases are TGTGCCTGGGAGAGAAGGTTGGCCGGGGAGCTGTTTTTT.

The rearrangement joins TRBV12-3 or TRBV12-4 to TRBJ2-2; D gene unclear. The length of the CDR3 is 13 residues. V lost 4 bases and J 6 bases, leaving 9 bases between the germline ends. The CDR3 coding sequence is TGTGCCAGCAGTTCTACCTACGCCGGGGAGCTGTTTTTT. Translation gives CASSSTYAGELFF.

This clonotype was counted between two and nine times. This chain connects TRBV11-2 to TRBJ2-4; 12 nucleotides match TRBD2. Germline CDR1 SGHAT, CDR2 FQNNGV. The junction had 7 bases not matched to a gene; V was cut back by 1 base and J by 0 bases. The CDR3 extends over 19 amino acids. In nucleotides, the CDR3 is TGTGCCAGCAGCTTAGGGGCTAGCGGGAGGGCCCTAGCCAAAAACATTCAGTACTTC. Residues: CASSLGASGRALAKNIQYF.

This clonotype was seen more than once but under ten times. Here the CDR3 reads CASSPSHSEQFF. Here the CDR3 DNA reads TGTGCCAGCAGCCCATCCCATAGTGAGCAGTTCTTC. This sequence joins TRBV7-9 and TRBJ2-1; D remains unclear. CDR3 size: 12 residues. V gave up 5 bases and J gave up 9 bases, with 11 bases separating them. The germline CDR1 and CDR2 sequences are SEHNR and FQNEAQ (reference sequence).

This clonotype was counted a few times. V is TRBV5-1 and J is TRBJ1-2, with a weak D call TRBD1 (5 bases). The CDR3 runs 13 residues. The germline V gene encodes CDR1 SGHRS and CDR2 YFSETQ. Deletions cut 0 bases from V and 6 bases from J, with 9 bases between. CDR3 region: CASSLAPGNGYTF. The CDR3 nucleotides read TGCGCCAGCAGCTTGGCCCCAGGGAATGGCTACACCTTC.

The chain joins TRBV7-8 to TRBJ2-1; 13 nucleotides align to TRBD2. Germline V gene sequence: CDR1 SGHVS, CDR2 FQNEAQ. Germline trimming cut 6 bases from V and 6 bases from J; bases unmatched to any gene: 5. The CDR3 spans 15 residues. CDR3 coding DNA: TGTGCCAGCAGGAGGGGACTAGCGGGAACCAATGAGCAGTTCTTC. It translates to CASRRGLAGTNEQFF.

The chain is built from TRBV7-8 and TRBJ2-5; D uncertain. In germline, CDR1 is SGHVS, CDR2 FQNEAQ. The V end lost 1 base, the J end lost 7 bases, and 10 bases lay between the germline ends. This CDR3 is built from 13 residues. The CDR3 region has the DNA TGTGCCAGCAGCTTAGTCGGCCTCGGGACCCAGTACTTC. This gives the protein CASSLVGLGTQYF.

In its sample, this clonotype was seen many times. The V gene is TRBV7-2, the J gene TRBJ2-5, with 11 bases identical to TRBD1. This CDR3 region has 16 residues. Germline assignment: CDR1 SGHTA and CDR2 FQGNSA. Trimming removed 1 base from V and 4 bases from J; junction bases left unmatched: 5. Written as DNA, the CDR3 is TGTGCCAGCAGCTTAGTAGGACAGGGGGCGTTAGAGACCCAGTACTTC. It codes for CASSLVGQGALETQYF.

This clonotype was seen a few times. The V and J genes are TRBV25-1 and TRBJ1-4; D unclear. CDR1 is MGHDK, CDR2 SYGVNS, per germline. V was cut by 6 bases and J by 8 bases, with 10 bases left in between. The CDR3 is 12 residues long. CDR3 coding DNA: TGTGCCAGCAGGGTCGGTAGCGAAAAACTGTTTTTT. Its protein product is CASRVGSEKLFF.

CDR3: CASSDGGNTIYF. CDR3 in DNA: TGTGCCAGCAGCGATGGAGGAAACACCATATATTTT. The chain couples TRBV3-1 to TRBJ1-3; D is ambiguous. Trimming pared 5 bases from V and 4 bases from J, leaving 6 bases between. This CDR3 comprises 12 residues. Looked up from germline, CDR1 is LGHDT and CDR2 is YNNKEL (reference sequence).

The chain is built from TRBV7-2 and TRBJ2-7, with TRBD1 matching 7 bases. In germline, CDR1 is SGHTA, CDR2 FQGNSA. The V segment lost 5 bases and the J segment 2 bases; nucleotides outside the gene matches: 9. This CDR3 spans 15 amino acids. Written as DNA, the CDR3 is TGTGCCAGCAGCCACAACTGGGACAGTACCTACGAGCAGTACTTC. Encoded protein: CASSHNWDSTYEQYF.

The DNA for the CDR3 is TGTGCCAGCAGTAGGAAAAGGAGCTCTGGGGCCAACGTCCTGACTTTC. The encoded protein is CASSRKRSSGANVLTF. The chain recombines TRBV12-3 or TRBV12-4 with TRBJ2-6; no firm D call. V was pared by 5 bases and J by 0 bases, with 11 bases between. The CDR3 runs 16 residues.

A few counts support this clonotype. V and J are TRBV7-2 and TRBJ1-1, with unresolved D. This CDR3 is built from 17 residues. The V end was cut by 2 bases, the J end by 5 bases, with 21 bases between. Germline CDR1 SGHTA, CDR2 FQGNSA. Here the CDR3 DNA reads TGTGCCAGCAGCTTATCCCCTCCCCAAGGGCCGGGAACTGAAGCTTTCTTT. It specifies CASSLSPPQGPGTEAFF.

This clonotype was counted only a few times. This sequence joins TRBV12-3 or TRBV12-4 and TRBJ2-3, with D perhaps given as TRBD1 or TRBD2 (5 bases each). Trimming pared 3 bases from V and 5 bases from J, leaving 12 bases between. The CDR3 totals 14 residues. In nucleotides, the CDR3 is TGTGCCAGCAGTTTGGGACGGAGTGGAGATACGCAGTATTTT. Its protein is CASSLGRSGDTQYF.

This clonotype was picked up a small number of times. The chain is built from TRBV7-2 and TRBJ2-5; tentative D call: TRBD1 (5 bases). Trimming stripped 5 bases from V and 2 bases from J, with 18 bases between. The CDR3 consists of 16 residues. Germline CDR1 SGHTA, CDR2 FQGNSA. This CDR3 reads CASSRRVGLSQETQYF. The CDR3 region has the DNA TGTGCCAGCAGCCGCAGGGTTGGCTTGAGTCAAGAGACCCAGTACTTC.

V usage is TRBV27 and J usage is TRBJ2-1; 9 bases line up with TRBD2. Germline CDR1 and CDR2: MNHEY and SMNVEV (reference sequence). CDR3 length: 15 amino acids. The junction had 5 bases not matched to a gene; V was cut back by 2 bases and J by 6 bases. CDR3 residues: CASSLAGGPGNEQFF. In nucleotides, the CDR3 is TGTGCCAGCAGTTTAGCGGGAGGGCCCGGCAATGAGCAGTTCTTC.

This clonotype was seen a few times. V is TRBV4-1 and J is TRBJ2-2; D not resolved. The CDR3 loop spans 14 amino acids. Between the trimmed V and J ends, which lost 4 bases and 4 bases, there was a span of 10 bases. The V gene's germline CDR1 is MGHRA and CDR2 YSYEKL. CDR3 residues: CASSPLPGTGELFF. The CDR3 bases are TGCGCCAGCAGCCCCCTTCCGGGCACCGGGGAGCTGTTTTTT.

This sequence joins TRBV7-2 and TRBJ2-7; maybe TRBD2 (5 bases). The CDR3 contains 14 residues. V gave up 3 bases and J gave up 0 bases, with 9 bases separating them. Germline values: CDR1 SGHTA, CDR2 FQGNSA. Written as DNA, the CDR3 is TGTGCCAGCAGCTTTGGTCGGGACTCCTACGAGCAGTACTTC. This encodes CASSFGRDSYEQYF.

This clonotype appeared a few times. The genes are TRBV6-1 and TRBJ2-5; D remains unclear. The germline CDR1 and CDR2 sequences are MNHNS and SASEGT. The CDR3 loop spans 15 amino acids. V lost 5 bases, J lost 5 bases, and 18 bases lay in between. Written as DNA, the CDR3 is TGTGCCAGCAGTATCCGGGCCCCGGCGTCCGAGACCCAGTACTTC. Its protein is CASSIRAPASETQYF.

This clonotype has more than one count but fewer than ten. This sequence joins TRBV11-2 and TRBJ2-5, with 8 nucleotides matching TRBD2. Looked up from germline, CDR1 is SGHAT and CDR2 is FQNNGV. V lost 0 bases to trimming and J lost 5 bases; unmatched junction nucleotides: 26. The CDR3 sequence is 22 residues long. The DNA for the CDR3 is TGTGCCAGCAGCTTAGATCCCGGTCCCGGGACTAGGTTTCCTAGCAGCCAGGAGACCCAGTACTTC. Its translation is CASSLDPGPGTRFPSSQETQYF. The full variable domain, in which reference TRBV11-2 and TRBJ2-5 provide the parts outside the CDR3, is EAGVAQSPRYKIIEKRQSVAFWCNPISGHATLYWYQQILGQGPKLLIQFQNNGVVDDSQLPKDRFSAERLKGVDSTLKIQPAKLEDSAVYLCASSLDPGPGTRFPSSQETQYFGPGTRLLVL.

J is TRBJ2-7 and V is TRBV7-2; no clear D. The V gene's germline CDR1 is SGHTA and CDR2 FQGNSA. CDR3 length equals 12 residues. V was trimmed by 5 bases and J by 7 bases, leaving 12 bases between them. The CDR3 DNA reads TGTGCCAGCAGCATTGGGCCTGGGGAGCAGTACTTC. It codes for CASSIGPGEQYF.